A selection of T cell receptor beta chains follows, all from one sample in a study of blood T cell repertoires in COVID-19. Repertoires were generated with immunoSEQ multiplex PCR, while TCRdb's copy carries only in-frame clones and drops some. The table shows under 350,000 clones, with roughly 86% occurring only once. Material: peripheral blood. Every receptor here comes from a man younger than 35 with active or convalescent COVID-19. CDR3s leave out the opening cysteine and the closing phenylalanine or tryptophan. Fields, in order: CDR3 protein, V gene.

CDR3 protein: ASDPGQGTEQY
V gene: TRBV28

CDR3 protein: ASSWDRARPQH
V gene: TRBV12-3/TRBV12-4

CDR3 protein: ASRSGTAPYGYT
V gene: TRBV28

CDR3 protein: ASSRFGLGNEQY
V gene: TRBV19

CDR3 protein: ATGVSSGGPGNEQF
V gene: TRBV24-1

CDR3 protein: SVDEGGADTQY
V gene: TRBV29-1

CDR3 protein: ATAGDTGELF
V gene: TRBV28

CDR3 protein: ASRLSLIAGVTDTQY
V gene: TRBV27

CDR3 protein: ASSETGPLNYGYT
V gene: TRBV6-1

CDR3 protein: ASSWGQGNTEAF
V gene: TRBV5-5

CDR3 protein: ASYTRQGYEQY
V gene: TRBV27

CDR3 protein: ASSTRGQGVSGNTIY
V gene: TRBV7-9

CDR3 protein: ASSLGASGRGDTQY
V gene: TRBV7-2

CDR3 protein: ASSYSAGAVAF
V gene: TRBV6-5

CDR3 protein: ASSRIASGGQETQY
V gene: TRBV5-1

CDR3 protein: ASSFLRGDTGELF
V gene: TRBV5-4

CDR3 protein: ASSPAGTSSGANVLT
V gene: TRBV28

CDR3 protein: ATSDVHSNQPQH
V gene: TRBV24-1

CDR3 protein: ASSEPAGADTGELF
V gene: TRBV28

CDR3 protein: AWSYHFEYEQY
V gene: TRBV30

CDR3 protein: ASSLTSGNTGELF
V gene: TRBV7-2

CDR3 protein: ASSKWGGVSGANVLT
V gene: TRBV21-1

CDR3 protein: ASRTSGEGIGTQY
V gene: TRBV6-6

CDR3 protein: ASSDSPDRVHGYT
V gene: TRBV6-1

CDR3 protein: SVVGLGETQY
V gene: TRBV29-1

CDR3 protein: ASSNQGNNQPQH
V gene: TRBV19

CDR3 protein: ASSLEARTGELF
V gene: TRBV11-3

CDR3 protein: ASSPGQGEETQY
V gene: TRBV9

CDR3 protein: ASSPSQGAFNSPLH
V gene: TRBV9

CDR3 protein: ASSQEAAGGETQY
V gene: TRBV3-1/TRBV3-2

CDR3 protein: ASSQDRQTYGYT
V gene: TRBV14

CDR3 protein: ASSVGLAGWIDEQF
V gene: TRBV9

CDR3 protein: ATSPRSSYEQY
V gene: TRBV24-1

CDR3 protein: ASSSRTGANYGYT
V gene: TRBV5-1

CDR3 protein: ASSPDQWAGDEQY
V gene: TRBV27

CDR3 protein: ASRLVGGEF
V gene: TRBV5-5

CDR3 protein: AWSEAFETQY
V gene: TRBV30

CDR3 protein: ASSRAGKAVYEQY
V gene: TRBV3-1/TRBV3-2

CDR3 protein: ASSPRGREGLWNEQF
V gene: TRBV9

CDR3 protein: ASSEVGGQPDYEQY
V gene: TRBV6-1

CDR3 protein: ASSSQGVTDTQY
V gene: TRBV5-1

CDR3 protein: ARETSGTYNEQF
V gene: TRBV30

CDR3 protein: ASSLGQGSQETQY
V gene: TRBV18

CDR3 protein: ASSLGTGGNYGYT
V gene: TRBV6-5

CDR3 protein: ASSYSDIQETQY
V gene: TRBV6-2/TRBV6-3

CDR3 protein: ATSEGGMYGYT
V gene: TRBV24-1

CDR3 protein: ASSESTLHSNQPQH
V gene: TRBV2

CDR3 protein: ASSDRAQYNSPLH
V gene: TRBV6-1

CDR3 protein: ASSYEENSPLH
V gene: TRBV27